These 25 T cell receptor beta chains originate from one sample sequenced in a study of OX40 agonist ivuxolimab in advanced cancers. Using immunoSEQ multiplex PCR, the repertoire was profiled, and TCRdb retains in-frame clones only, with some absent. The data hold fewer than 35,000 clones, with 88% observed a single time. Material: CD4+ or CD8+ T cells sorted from blood, obtained in a trial of the OX40 agonist ivuxolimab. The receptors were sampled from an adult with an advanced solid tumor such as melanoma, head and neck, liver or kidney cancer.

The rearrangement links TRBV7-2 to TRBJ2-5; either TRBD1 or TRBD2 may supply D (5 bases each). The better agreement between TRBJ2-7 and the DNA end casts doubt on the J call. The CDR3 spans 14 residues. From germline, CDR1 is SGHTA and CDR2 FQGNSA. CDR3: CASSSPGQVYEQYF. The CDR3 DNA reads as TGTGCCAGCAGCTCACCGGGGCAGGTCTACGAGCAGTACTTC.

This chain uses TRBV11-2 with TRBJ2-7, with a tentative D call TRBD2 (6 bases). Germline CDR1 and CDR2: SGHAT and FQNNGV. Trimming shortened V by 4 bases and J by 2 bases, and 15 bases separated the two germline ends. This CDR3 has 15 residues. CDR3 in amino acids: CASSSPGRRPYEQYF. The CDR3 DNA reads as TGTGCCAGCAGCTCCCCAGGGAGGAGGCCCTACGAGCAGTACTTC.

The V call is TRBV6-1, the J call TRBJ1-1; 9 bases map to TRBD1. The CDR3 spans 13 residues. Germline trimming cut 8 bases from V and 1 base from J; bases unmatched to any gene: 2. Per the germline V gene, CDR1 is MNHNS and CDR2 is SASEGT. CDR3 in amino acids: CASLGQGNTEAFF. CDR3 coding DNA: TGTGCCAGCTTGGGACAGGGGAACACTGAAGCTTTCTTT.

By share of the sample, this clone is medium-sized (0.01 to 0.1%). The chain is built from TRBV7-2 and TRBJ1-1; D ambiguous. Germline V gene data show CDR1 as SGHTA and CDR2 as FQGNSA. The ends were cut back, 1 base at V and 8 bases at J, with 11 bases in the middle. The CDR3 is 13 amino acids. CDR3 DNA sequence: TGTGCCAGCAGCTTAGGCCCGGGGATGGAAGCTTTCTTT. Residues: CASSLGPGMEAFF.

The rearrangement joins TRBV5-4 to TRBJ2-5; 12 positions agree with TRBD1. Germline assignment: CDR1 SGHNT and CDR2 YYREEE (reference sequence). CDR3 length equals 15 residues. V was clipped by 2 bases and J by 4 bases; unmatched bases: 3. The CDR3 is CASSFRDRGLETQYF. The CDR3 DNA is TGTGCCAGCAGCTTTAGGGACAGGGGGCTAGAGACCCAGTACTTC.

This chain links TRBV28 with TRBJ2-3; D is uncertain. V shed 5 bases and J shed 3 bases, with 18 bases lying between them. The CDR3 runs to 16 residues. CDR1 is MDHEN and CDR2 is SYDVKM in the germline V gene. CDR3 DNA: TGTGCCAGCAGTAGCAGCGACACCGCCTTGACAGATACGCAGTATTTT. Encoded protein: CASSSSDTALTDTQYF.

In nucleotides, the CDR3 is TGTGCCAGCAGCTCCCACCCGGGACAGGTGGAAGGCTACACCTTC. Its translation is CASSSHPGQVEGYTF. J is TRBJ1-2 and V is TRBV11-2; TRBD1 matches 8 bases. The CDR3 covers 15 residues. V shed 4 bases, J shed 8 bases, and the junction held 12 bases outside the gene matches. Germline lookup yields CDR1 SGHAT and CDR2 FQNNGV. Combining the CDR3 with reference TRBV11-2 and TRBJ1-2 gives the whole variable domain EAGVAQSPRYKIIEKRQSVAFWCNPISGHATLYWYQQILGQGPKLLIQFQNNGVVDDSQLPKDRFSAERLKGVDSTLKIQPAKLEDSAVYLCASSSHPGQVEGYTFGSGTRLTVV.

The chain links TRBV6-5 to TRBJ2-7, with 7 bases identical to TRBD1. The CDR3 is 14 amino acids. V was clipped by 4 bases and J by 3 bases; unmatched bases: 6. The germline gives CDR1 MNHEY, CDR2 SVGAGI. This CDR3 reads CASSSGTDYYEQYF. The DNA of the CDR3 is TGTGCCAGCAGTTCCGGGACAGACTACTACGAGCAGTACTTC.

The chain's CDR3 is CASSLGGRGGTNEKLFF. CDR3 nucleotide sequence: TGTGCCAGCAGTTTAGGGGGACGGGGAGGAACTAATGAAAAACTGTTTTTT. The chain combines TRBV28 with TRBJ1-4, with TRBD1 as a possible D gene (5 bases). Germline loops: CDR1 MDHEN, CDR2 SYDVKM. Trimming pared 2 bases from V and 1 base from J, leaving 14 bases between. The CDR3 totals 17 residues.

The CDR3 sequence: CASSEGGGIPLFYGYTF. In DNA, the CDR3 is TGTGCCAGCAGTGAAGGAGGGGGGATTCCACTTTTCTATGGCTACACCTTC. The rearrangement links TRBV2 to TRBJ1-2; the D gene is possibly TRBD1 (6 bases). From germline, CDR1 is SNHLY and CDR2 FYNNEI. Trimming removed 1 base from V and 4 bases from J, with 19 bases in between. This CDR3 has 17 residues.

This chain joins TRBV18 and TRBJ1-1; TRBD1 is a possible D gene (6 bases). The V gene's germline CDR1 is KGHSH and CDR2 LQKENI. V was clipped by 4 bases and J by 1 base, with 10 bases between them. This CDR3 is 14 amino acids long. The DNA of the CDR3 is TGTGCCAGCTCACTCACAGGGCAGAACACTGAAGCTTTCTTT. Its translation: CASSLTGQNTEAFF.

The chain is built from TRBV7-9 and TRBJ2-7, with a possible D match to TRBD1 (6 bases). Germline V gene sequence: CDR1 SEHNR, CDR2 FQNEAQ (reference sequence). This CDR3 is 16 amino acids long. Trimming removed 5 bases at V and 6 bases at J, with 23 bases between. CDR3 DNA: TGTGCCAGCAGCCCAAACCCTCTCAGGGGTCCGTCCGAGCAGTACTTC. This gives the protein CASSPNPLRGPSEQYF. Filled out from reference TRBV7-9 and TRBJ2-7, the complete variable domain reads DTGVSQNPRHKITKRGQNVTFRCDPISEHNRLYWYRQTLGQGPEFLTYFQNEAQLEKSRLLSDRFSAERPKGSFSTLEIQRTEQGDSAMYLCASSPNPLRGPSEQYFGPGTRLTVT.

The V gene is TRBV23-1, the J gene TRBJ2-7, with 12 nucleotides matching TRBD2. TRBV23-1 is an ORF, with its function uncertain. CDR3 length: 19 amino acids. The V and J ends lost 0 bases and 3 bases, in that order; junction bases with no gene match: 12. The CDR3 sequence: CASSQSSPSGGGTYYEQYF. In DNA, the CDR3 is TGCGCCAGCAGTCAATCTTCGCCTAGCGGGGGGGGAACTTACTACGAGCAGTACTTC.

The chain joins TRBV9 to TRBJ2-7, with 10 bases fitting TRBD1. The CDR3 is 15 amino acids. Germline V gene sequence: CDR1 SGDLS, CDR2 YYNGEE. Germline trimming cut 0 bases from V and 2 bases from J; bases unmatched to any gene: 2. CDR3 nucleotides: TGTGCCAGCAGCGTAGGGACAGGGGGGACCTACGAGCAGTACTTC. This codes for CASSVGTGGTYEQYF.

This clone came up a few times. V is TRBV13 and J is TRBJ2-1; D is unclear. With 0 bases removed from V and 7 bases from J, the gap between germline ends came to 13 bases. CDR3 length equals 15 residues. The germline gives CDR1 PRHDT, CDR2 FYEKMQ (reference sequence). CDR3 loop: CASSLGGYTGNEQFF. DNA for the CDR3: TGTGCCAGCAGCTTAGGGGGGTATACGGGTAATGAGCAGTTCTTC.

The chain joins TRBV2 to TRBJ1-2, with a tentative D call TRBD1 (5 bases). The V end lost 3 bases, the J end lost 0 bases, and 11 bases lay between the germline ends. The CDR3 consists of 15 residues. Germline-derived CDR1 and CDR2 are SNHLY and FYNNEI. The CDR3 DNA sequence: TGTGCCAGCAGTGAGATAGCAGGGACTAACTATGGCTACACCTTC. It codes for CASSEIAGTNYGYTF.

The genes are TRBV4-3 and TRBJ1-1; TRBD1 matches 9 bases. Germline CDR1 reads LGHNA; CDR2 reads YSLEER. The CDR3 runs to 18 residues. J lost 3 bases, V lost 1 base, and 12 bases had no gene match. CDR3 nucleotide sequence: TGCGCCAGCAGCCAAGTGACAGGGGGATCCTTAGGGGACACTGAAGCTTTCTTT. Its protein is CASSQVTGGSLGDTEAFF.

The chain couples TRBV29-1 to TRBJ1-1; a possible D gene is TRBD1 (5 bases). The V end was cut by 7 bases, the J end by 0 bases, with 18 bases between. Germline V gene lookup returns CDR1 SQVTM and CDR2 ANQGSEA. This CDR3 comprises 15 residues. This CDR3 reads CSALHLEGLNTEAFF. The CDR3 DNA reads as TGCAGCGCACTACATTTGGAGGGGCTGAACACTGAAGCTTTCTTT.

This clone was recorded only once. The chain employs TRBV16 and TRBJ2-1; maybe TRBD2 (6 bases). In germline, CDR1 is KGHSY, CDR2 FQNENV. V dropped 0 bases and J dropped 5 bases, with 11 bases sitting between them. The CDR3 length is 15 residues. CDR3 DNA sequence: TGTGCCAGCAGCCAATCGACTAGTGGGGACAATGAGCAGTTCTTC. Amino acid sequence: CASSQSTSGDNEQFF.

The chain employs TRBV7-9 and TRBJ1-1; D remains ambiguous. The CDR3 totals 15 residues. Germline loops: CDR1 SEHNR, CDR2 FQNEAQ (reference sequence). Trimming cost V 7 bases and J 2 bases, with 17 bases left between them. CDR3 residues: CASIFTTTTNTEAFF. CDR3 sequence (DNA): TGTGCCAGCATCTTCACGACCACAACCAACACTGAAGCTTTCTTT.

The V call is TRBV11-2, the J call TRBJ2-2; 7 bases align to TRBD1. J was trimmed by 5 bases and V by 4 bases; bases with no gene match: 7. The V gene's germline CDR1 is SGHAT and CDR2 FQNNGV. The CDR3 contains 15 residues. CDR3 nucleotides: TGTGCCAGCAGCTATTACAGGGGCTATACCGGGGAGCTGTTTTTT. Its translation is CASSYYRGYTGELFF.

The V call is TRBV30, the J call TRBJ2-5; 10 bases fit TRBD1. The CDR3 is 16 amino acids. V dropped 2 bases and J dropped 1; count of bases not matched to a gene: 7. Per the germline V gene, CDR1 is GTSNPN and CDR2 is SVGIG (reference sequence). The CDR3 coding sequence is TGTGCCTGGAGTCAATTGGGACAGGGGACCCAAGAGACCCAGTACTTC. It codes for CAWSQLGQGTQETQYF.

The chain is built from TRBV5-7 and TRBJ2-3; D not resolved. TRBV5-7 is placed among ORFs of uncertain function. The CDR3 is 13 amino acids. V was cut by 4 bases and J by 0 bases, with 6 bases left in between. CDR3 in amino acids: CASSPPSTDTQYF. CDR3 nucleotides: TGTGCCAGCAGCCCCCCCAGCACAGATACGCAGTATTTT.

The chain combines TRBV6-5 with TRBJ2-3; perhaps TRBD1 as D (5 bases). The V end was cut by 3 bases, the J end by 2 bases, with 12 bases between. The CDR3 sequence is 15 residues long. Germline CDR1 and CDR2: MNHEY and SVGAGI. The CDR3 loop reads CASSYFQGSTDTQYF. In DNA, the CDR3 is TGTGCCAGCAGTTATTTCCAGGGATCCACAGATACGCAGTATTTT.

The CDR3 bases are TGTGCCAGCAGCTTAGAGGGACAGGGGTGGAATGGCTACACCTTC. Encoded protein: CASSLEGQGWNGYTF. The V gene is TRBV7-9, the J gene TRBJ1-2; 10 bases map to TRBD1. Germline V gene data show CDR1 as SEHNR and CDR2 as FQNEAQ (reference sequence). The CDR3 is made up of 15 amino acids. Losses at the gene ends were 1 base for V and 6 bases for J; bases not matched to a gene: 5.